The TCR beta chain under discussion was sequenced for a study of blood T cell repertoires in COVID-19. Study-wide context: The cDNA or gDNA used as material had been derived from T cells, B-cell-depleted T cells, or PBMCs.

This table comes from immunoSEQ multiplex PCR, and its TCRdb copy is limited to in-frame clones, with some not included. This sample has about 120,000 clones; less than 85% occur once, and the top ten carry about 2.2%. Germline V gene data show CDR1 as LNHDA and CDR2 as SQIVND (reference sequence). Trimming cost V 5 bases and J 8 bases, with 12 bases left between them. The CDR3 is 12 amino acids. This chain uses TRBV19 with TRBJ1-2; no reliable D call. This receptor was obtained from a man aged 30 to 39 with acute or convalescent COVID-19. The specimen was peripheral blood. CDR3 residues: CASSYYSQGYTF. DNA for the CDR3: TGTGCCAGTAGTTATTACTCACAGGGCTACACCTTC. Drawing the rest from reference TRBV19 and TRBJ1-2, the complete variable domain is DGGITQSPKYLFRKEGQNVTLSCEQNLNHDAMYWYRQDPGQGLRLIYYSQIVNDFQKGDIAEGYSVSREKKESFPLTVTSAQKNPTAFYLCASSYYSQGYTFGSGTRLTVV.